This T cell receptor beta chain appears in the sequencing data of a study of beta chain features in type 1 diabetes. Findings and caveats of the study: The cDNA sequencing approach could over-represent high-TCR-expressing cells.

Of the isolated RNA, all was reverse transcribed, and so the sequenced material was expressed TCRB transcripts. Around 3.7 million reads was the average for naive, central memory and regulatory T cell samples. Generated by immunoSEQ multiplex PCR, the TCRdb table keeps only in-frame clones and is missing some. The table lists hundreds of thousands of clones, around 15% of them singletons. The CDR3 runs to 13 residues. The ends were cut back, 4 bases at V and 1 base at J, with 8 bases in the middle. Germline values: CDR1 GTSNPN, CDR2 SVGIG (reference sequence). A few counts support this clone. The antigen is undetermined.

Sequences were obtained from naive CD4+ T cells from blood. V is TRBV30 and J is TRBJ2-1; D ambiguous. This TCR derives from a man aged 18 to 30 in good health. CDR3 amino acids: CAWTPGSYNEQFF. DNA of the CDR3: TGTGCCTGGACACCAGGATCCTACAATGAGCAGTTCTTC.